The 14 T cell receptor beta chains presented below share a single source sample, sequenced in a study of shared clonotypes between healthy human individuals. Sequencing used immunoSEQ multiplex PCR; TCRdb keeps in-frame clones, though not all of them. The table includes over a million clones, about 96% detected once. The specimen was naive CD4+ T cells sorted from blood. Subset indicated: CD45RA+ positively selected. The source is a man under 40 in good health.

The V and J genes are TRBV9 and TRBJ1-3; possible D gene TRBD1, 5 bases. Germline CDR1 reads SGDLS; CDR2 reads YYNGEE. This CDR3 contains 15 residues. Trimming removed 4 bases from V and 0 bases from J, with 11 bases in between. CDR3 in DNA: TGTGCCAGCAGCTGGGACGGCGGCTCTGGAAACACCATATATTTT. It codes for CASSWDGGSGNTIYF. Supplemented by reference TRBV9 and TRBJ1-3, the full variable domain reads DSGVTQTPKHLITATGQRVTLRCSPRSGDLSVYWYQQSLDQGLQFLIQYYNGEERAKGNILERFSAQQFPDLHSELNLSSLELGDSALYFCASSWDGGSGNTIYFGEGSWLTVV.

This chain links TRBV7-9 with TRBJ2-2, with D hard to call. The ends were cut back, 2 bases at V and 0 bases at J, with 10 bases in the middle. The CDR3 loop spans 16 amino acids. Germline V CDR1 and CDR2: SEHNR, FQNEAQ (reference sequence). The CDR3 spells CASSLRLDANTGELFF. CDR3 bases: TGTGCCAGCAGCTTAAGACTGGATGCGAACACCGGGGAGCTGTTTTTT.

The V and J genes are TRBV27 and TRBJ2-5; TRBD1 matches 8 bases. The germline gives CDR1 MNHEY, CDR2 SMNVEV (reference sequence). Trimming cost V 2 bases and J 4 bases; bases outside gene matches: 6. The CDR3 runs to 15 residues. The CDR3 sequence is CASSLGTGGIETQYF. The CDR3 DNA is TGTGCCAGCAGTTTAGGAACAGGGGGGATAGAGACCCAGTACTTC.

Worth noting for this clone: Additional DNA sequences in this sample encode the identical CDR3. This chain connects TRBV5-1 to TRBJ2-7, with 8 bases identical to TRBD2. CDR1 and CDR2 (germline): SGHRS, YFSETQ. With V trimmed by 4 bases and J by 3 bases, 3 bases remained unmatched. The CDR3 is 13 residues long. CDR3 in DNA: TGCGCCAGCAGCCCGGGGGGGATCTACGAGCAGTACTTC. Translating it yields CASSPGGIYEQYF.

This clone showed up just once. This sample also contains other DNA sequences that code for the same CDR3. CDR3 sequence reads: CASSRLAGAYEQYF. CDR3 coding DNA: TGTGCCAGCAGTAGACTAGCGGGAGCCTACGAGCAGTACTTC. The chain uses TRBV6-5 and TRBJ2-7, with 12 bases identical to TRBD2. The V gene end was trimmed by 5 bases and the J gene end by 2 bases; junction bases not matched to a gene: 1. This CDR3 spans 14 amino acids. CDR1 MNHEY and CDR2 SVGAGI come from the germline V gene.

V gene TRBV5-1 combines with J gene TRBJ2-3; 10 bases agree with TRBD1. Germline-derived CDR1 and CDR2 are SGHRS and YFSETQ. This CDR3 has 15 amino acids. The trim removed 7 bases at V and 0 bases at J, leaving 5 bases unmatched. The CDR3 region is CASFRDRGSTDTQYF. The DNA for the CDR3 is TGCGCCAGCTTCCGGGACAGGGGAAGCACAGATACGCAGTATTTT. Drawing the rest from reference TRBV5-1 and TRBJ2-3, the complete variable domain is KAGVTQTPRYLIKTRGQQVTLSCSPISGHRSVSWYQQTPGQGLQFLFEYFSETQRNKGNFPGRFSGRQFSNSRSEMNVSTLELGDSALYLCASFRDRGSTDTQYFGPGTRLTVL.

The chain links TRBV7-8 to TRBJ2-2; 10 bases match TRBD2. Trimming at V came to 8 bases and at J to 3 bases, leaving 6 bases not matched to a gene. This CDR3 has 15 amino acids. Germline values: CDR1 SGHVS, CDR2 FQNEAQ. CDR3 in DNA: TGTGCCAGCTCTAAAGCGGGAGGGCACACCGGGGAGCTGTTTTTT. Translation gives CASSKAGGHTGELFF.

The CDR3 protein is CASRRIPGQGTYEQYF. CDR3 nucleotide sequence: TGTGCCAGCAGAAGAATACCGGGACAGGGCACCTACGAGCAGTACTTC. The V gene is TRBV27, the J gene TRBJ2-7, with 9 bases fitting TRBD1. V trimming: 6 bases; J trimming: 2 bases; junction bases outside the gene matches: 11. Germline V gene data show CDR1 as MNHEY and CDR2 as SMNVEV (reference sequence). The CDR3 sequence is 16 residues long.

As to this clone: The identical CDR3 is also encoded by other nucleotide sequences in the sample. The genes are TRBV5-1 and TRBJ1-2, with D uncertain. CDR1 is SGHRS, CDR2 YFSETQ, per germline. Between the trimmed V and J ends, which lost 0 bases and 7 bases, there was a span of 10 bases. This CDR3 is built from 13 residues. CDR3 sequence reads: CASSLEGVGGYTF. The CDR3 nucleotides read TGCGCCAGCAGCTTGGAGGGTGTAGGTGGCTACACCTTC.

The chain uses TRBV7-6 and TRBJ2-3; 9 bases match TRBD1. Germline CDR1 SGHVS, CDR2 FNYEAQ. V was pared by 4 bases and J by 0 bases, with 5 bases of the junction left unmatched. This CDR3 spans 16 amino acids. The CDR3: CASSSPGQGSTDTQYF. CDR3 DNA: TGTGCCAGCAGCTCCCCGGGACAGGGTAGCACAGATACGCAGTATTTT.

This clone was seen only once. This chain joins TRBV27 and TRBJ2-7; 7 bases align to TRBD2. After removal of 5 bases from V and 0 bases from J, the junction contained 7 bases not matched to a gene. The CDR3 is made up of 15 amino acids. CDR1 is MNHEY, CDR2 SMNVEV, per germline (reference sequence). CDR3 DNA: TGTGCCAGCAGTATCACTAGCGCTACCTCCTACGAGCAGTACTTC. Translated, it gives CASSITSATSYEQYF.

CDR3 amino acids: CASSDRTGAIETQYF. CDR3 sequence (DNA): TGTGCCAGCAGTGACCGGACAGGGGCAATCGAGACCCAGTACTTC. This chain uses TRBV25-1 with TRBJ2-5, with TRBD1 matching over 9 bases. With V trimmed by 3 bases and J by 5 bases, 7 bases remained unmatched. This CDR3 contains 15 residues. CDR1 is MGHDK, CDR2 SYGVNS, per germline.

V is TRBV5-1 and J is TRBJ1-1; no firm D call. Germline values: CDR1 SGHRS, CDR2 YFSETQ. V was clipped by 2 bases and J by 4 bases, with 9 bases between them. CDR3 length: 13 residues. The CDR3 sequence is CASSFTGSTEAFF. CDR3 in DNA: TGCGCCAGCAGCTTTACGGGGAGCACTGAAGCTTTCTTT.

CDR3 sequence reads: CASSFGLAGTYNEQFF. As DNA, the CDR3 is TGTGCCAGCAGCTTCGGACTAGCGGGAACTTACAATGAGCAGTTCTTC. V is TRBV7-2 and J is TRBJ2-1, with 12 bases that match TRBD2. V lost 3 bases to trimming and J lost 4 bases; unmatched junction nucleotides: 4. CDR3 length equals 16 residues. Germline CDR1 and CDR2: SGHTA and FQGNSA.